Listed below are T cell receptor beta chains from one sample, sequenced in a study of T cells in localized non-small cell lung cancer. Sequencing was performed with immunoSEQ multiplex PCR; in TCRdb, only in-frame clones are kept and a portion is missing. The sample has about 31,000 clones, over 75% seen once. The sequenced sample was peripheral blood mononuclear cells, obtained before any cancer treatment. Every receptor here comes from a woman aged 35 to 70 with stage III lung adenocarcinoma. CDR3s include the opening cysteine and the closing phenylalanine or tryptophan. The D gene is left open where the match is weak. The listing skips clone size in some rows; elsewhere it reads once, few, many or a size class.

V: TRBV19; J: TRBJ1-4; D: -; size: -; CDR3: CASPKGDRLNEKLFF; DNA: TGTGCCAGCCCAAAAGGCGACAGGCTAAATGAAAAACTGTTTTTT
V: TRBV2; J: TRBJ2-7; D: TRBD1; size: -; CDR3: CASSERQGGEQYF; DNA: TGTGCCAGCAGTGAAAGACAGGGGGGAGAGCAGTACTTC
V: TRBV20-1; J: TRBJ1-1; D: -; size: -; CDR3: CSAPGSTEAFF; DNA: TGCAGTGCGCCAGGGAGCACTGAAGCTTTCTTT
V: TRBV6-6; J: TRBJ1-2; D: -; size: -; CDR3: CASSYANQQGTYGYTF; DNA: TGTGCCAGCAGTTACGCAAACCAACAGGGCACCTATGGCTACACCTTC
V: TRBV2; J: TRBJ1-2; D: -; size: -; CDR3: CASLLTGFNYGYTF; DNA: TGTGCCTCACTGCTAACCGGTTTCAACTATGGCTACACCTTC
V: TRBV4-2; J: TRBJ1-1; D: -; size: -; CDR3: CASSQDGNPYTEAFF; DNA: TGTGCCAGCAGCCAAGATGGGAACCCTTACACTGAAGCTTTCTTT
V: TRBV7-4; J: TRBJ2-3; D: TRBD2; size: -; CDR3: CASSLYGAGGTDTQYF; DNA: TGTGCCAGCAGCTTATACGGCGCGGGAGGTACAGATACGCAGTATTTT
V: TRBV5-4; J: TRBJ2-2; D: -; size: -; CDR3: CASSRGAGAGELFF; DNA: TGTGCCAGCAGTAGGGGGGCGGGCGCCGGGGAGCTGTTTTTT
V: TRBV28; J: TRBJ1-3; D: -; size: once; CDR3: CASSSPGRPGNTIYF; DNA: TGTGCCAGCAGTTCCCCGGGGAGACCTGGAAACACCATATATTTT
V: TRBV5-1; J: TRBJ2-5; D: -; size: -; CDR3: CASSLGVAGPGETQYF; DNA: TGCGCCAGCAGCTTGGGTGTTGCGGGACCAGGGGAGACCCAGTACTTC
V: TRBV4-2; J: TRBJ2-1; D: TRBD2; size: -; CDR3: CASSQEGSAGGRIEQFF; DNA: TGTGCCAGCAGCCAAGAGGGCTCAGCGGGAGGGAGGATTGAGCAGTTCTTC
V: TRBV9; J: TRBJ1-1; D: -; size: -; CDR3: CASSRATDNTEAFF; DNA: TGTGCCAGCAGCCGGGCGACAGATAACACTGAAGCTTTCTTT
V: TRBV7-2; J: TRBJ1-2; D: -; size: -; CDR3: CASSLEARSYGYTF; DNA: TGTGCCAGCAGCTTAGAGGCCAGGAGCTATGGCTACACCTTC
V: TRBV4-3; J: TRBJ1-1; D: TRBD1; size: -; CDR3: CASSQDDRVDEAFF; DNA: TGCGCCAGCAGCCAAGACGACAGGGTGGATGAAGCTTTCTTT
V: TRBV28; J: TRBJ2-5; D: -; size: -; CDR3: CASSFVSAGETQYF; DNA: TGTGCCAGCAGTTTCGTGAGCGCCGGGGAGACCCAGTACTTC
V: TRBV25-1; J: TRBJ2-1; D: -; size: once; CDR3: CASSGRDRWNNEQFF; DNA: TGTGCCAGCAGTGGCCGAGACAGGTGGAATAATGAGCAGTTCTTC
V: TRBV30; J: TRBJ1-5; D: TRBD1; size: -; CDR3: CAWSAGQDQPQHF; DNA: TGTGCCTGGAGTGCAGGACAGGACCAGCCCCAGCATTTT
V: TRBV13; J: TRBJ1-2; D: -; size: -; CDR3: CASSLGKPNYGYTF; DNA: TGTGCCAGCAGCTTAGGGAAACCTAACTATGGCTACACCTTC
V: TRBV18; J: TRBJ1-1; D: -; size: -; CDR3: CASSPSQGVFGNTEAFF; DNA: TGTGCCAGCTCACCCAGTCAGGGAGTGTTCGGGAACACTGAAGCTTTCTTT
V: TRBV7-8; J: TRBJ2-3; D: -; size: once; CDR3: CASSLDRDTQYF; DNA: TGTGCCAGCAGCTTAGATAGAGATACGCAGTATTTT
V: TRBV21-1; J: TRBJ1-5; D: -; size: -; CDR3: CASLKGGGDSNQPQHF; DNA: TGTGCCAGCTTAAAAGGGGGAGGGGATAGCAATCAGCCCCAGCATTTT
V: TRBV7-2; J: TRBJ1-4; D: TRBD1; size: -; CDR3: CASSYRAGGNEKLFF; DNA: TGTGCCAGCAGTTACCGGGCAGGGGGAAATGAAAAACTGTTTTTT
V: TRBV5-1; J: TRBJ1-5; D: -; size: medium-sized; CDR3: CASSLYREGNQPQHF; DNA: TGCGCCAGCAGCTTGTACAGGGAAGGCAATCAGCCCCAGCATTTT
V: TRBV15; J: TRBJ2-1; D: -; size: -; CDR3: CATSRDPSGRVTYNEQFF; DNA: TGTGCCACCAGCAGAGATCCGTCCGGGAGAGTCACCTACAATGAGCAGTTCTTC
V: TRBV7-2; J: TRBJ2-7; D: -; size: -; CDR3: CASTRGGATREQYF; DNA: TGTGCCAGCACCAGGGGAGGGGCAACTCGGGAGCAGTACTTC
V: TRBV11-2; J: TRBJ2-1; D: -; size: -; CDR3: CASSLVGGLADEQFF; DNA: TGTGCCAGCAGCTTAGTCGGGGGGCTAGCCGATGAGCAGTTCTTC
V: TRBV25-1; J: TRBJ1-1; D: -; size: -; CDR3: CASSESTGMNTEAFF; DNA: TGTGCCAGCAGTGAATCCACGGGCATGAACACTGAAGCTTTCTTT
V: TRBV12-5; J: TRBJ2-3; D: TRBD2; size: -; CDR3: CASGLPGGPRTQYF; DNA: TGTGCTAGTGGTTTGCCGGGGGGGCCTCGGACGCAGTATTTT
V: TRBV9; J: TRBJ1-4; D: -; size: -; CDR3: CASSASGTNGEKLFF; DNA: TGTGCCAGCAGCGCATCAGGCACTAATGGGGAAAAACTGTTTTTT
V: TRBV7-3; J: TRBJ2-7; D: -; size: -; CDR3: CASSSGPLREQYF; DNA: TGTGCCAGCAGCTCGGGACCTTTAAGGGAGCAGTACTTC
V: TRBV7-3; J: TRBJ2-5; D: TRBD2; size: once; CDR3: CASSLGLEGETQYF; DNA: TGTGCCAGCAGCTTAGGACTAGAAGGGGAGACCCAGTACTTC
V: TRBV28; J: TRBJ2-7; D: TRBD1; size: -; CDR3: CASSPGTGGYEQYF; DNA: TGTGCCAGCAGCCCCGGGACAGGGGGCTACGAGCAGTACTTC
V: TRBV6-4; J: TRBJ1-1; D: -; size: -; CDR3: CASSERPEGEAFF; DNA: TGTGCCAGCAGTGAGCGTCCCGAGGGCGAAGCTTTCTTT
V: TRBV5-1; J: TRBJ1-1; D: -; size: -; CDR3: CASQKGGENTEAFF; DNA: TGCGCCAGTCAGAAGGGCGGGGAGAACACTGAAGCTTTCTTT
V: TRBV28; J: TRBJ1-3; D: TRBD1; size: -; CDR3: CASAKQGERNTIYF; DNA: TGTGCCAGCGCCAAACAGGGGGAGAGAAACACCATATATTTT
V: TRBV5-5; J: TRBJ1-5; D: -; size: -; CDR3: CASSLGYGNQPQHF; DNA: TGTGCCAGCAGTCTCGGATATGGCAATCAGCCCCAGCATTTT
V: TRBV10-2; J: TRBJ1-6; D: -; size: -; CDR3: CASTQTGLDSPLHF; DNA: TGCGCCAGCACCCAAACAGGGCTGGATTCACCCCTCCACTTT
V: TRBV19; J: TRBJ2-6; D: -; size: -; CDR3: CASSIQGVKPAGANVLTF; DNA: TGTGCCAGTAGTATACAGGGAGTGAAGCCAGCTGGGGCCAACGTCCTGACTTTC
V: TRBV18; J: TRBJ1-2; D: -; size: -; CDR3: CASSPSPGTAYGYTF; DNA: TGTGCCAGCTCACCGTCTCCCGGGACGGCGTATGGCTACACCTTC
V: TRBV5-4; J: TRBJ2-7; D: TRBD1; size: once; CDR3: CASSLAPTGTYEQYF; DNA: TGTGCCAGCAGCTTGGCTCCGACAGGGACCTACGAGCAGTACTTC
V: TRBV28; J: TRBJ2-2; D: -; size: -; CDR3: CASSLLAEPAGELFF; DNA: TGTGCCAGCAGTTTGCTCGCCGAACCTGCCGGGGAGCTGTTTTTT
V: TRBV6-5; J: TRBJ2-3; D: TRBD2; size: -; CDR3: CASTYSLAGAGDTQYF; DNA: TGTGCCAGCACTTACTCCCTAGCGGGGGCGGGAGATACGCAGTATTTT
V: TRBV6-6; J: TRBJ1-2; D: -; size: -; CDR3: CASSYGTTSGYTF; DNA: TGTGCCAGCAGTTACGGGACCACTTCTGGCTACACCTTC
V: TRBV30; J: TRBJ2-1; D: -; size: -; CDR3: CAWMASIRQAFF; DNA: TGTGCCTGGATGGCCTCAATAAGGCAGGCGTTCTTC
V: TRBV7-2; J: TRBJ2-7; D: TRBD1; size: few; CDR3: CASSEPRDRGSYEQYF; DNA: TGTGCCAGCAGCGAGCCAAGGGACAGGGGATCCTACGAGCAGTACTTC
V: TRBV12-5; J: TRBJ1-3; D: -; size: -; CDR3: CASGPQDGNTIYF; DNA: TGTGCTAGTGGTCCACAGGACGGAAACACCATATATTTT
V: TRBV10-2; J: TRBJ2-3; D: TRBD2; size: -; CDR3: CASTRDRTSERTDTQYF; DNA: TGCGCCAGCACCCGGGACCGGACTAGCGAGCGCACAGATACGCAGTATTTT
V: TRBV19; J: TRBJ2-2; D: -; size: -; CDR3: CASRGPYTGELFF; DNA: TGTGCCAGTAGGGGACCCTACACCGGGGAGCTGTTTTTT
V: TRBV9; J: TRBJ2-5; D: -; size: -; CDR3: CASSVLAGRETQYF; DNA: TGTGCCAGCAGCGTATTGGCGGGAAGAGAGACCCAGTACTTC
V: TRBV13; J: TRBJ2-3; D: -; size: once; CDR3: CASSLSLGGFADTQYF; DNA: TGTGCCAGCAGCTTAAGTCTAGGGGGGTTCGCGGATACGCAGTATTTT
V: TRBV4-3; J: TRBJ1-1; D: -; size: -; CDR3: CASSQDGGGYRENTEAFF; DNA: TGCGCCAGCAGCCAAGACGGGGGTGGGTACAGAGAGAACACTGAAGCTTTCTTT
V: TRBV5-1; J: TRBJ2-3; D: TRBD2; size: -; CDR3: CASSRSPLAGEADTQYF; DNA: TGCGCCAGCAGCCGGAGCCCACTAGCGGGGGAGGCAGATACGCAGTATTTT
V: TRBV5-1; J: TRBJ1-5; D: TRBD1; size: -; CDR3: CASSPGQNQPQHF; DNA: TGCGCCAGCAGCCCGGGACAGAATCAGCCCCAGCATTTT
V: TRBV13; J: TRBJ2-1; D: -; size: -; CDR3: CASSLGRGEGNEQFF; DNA: TGTGCCAGCAGCTTAGGTCGGGGAGAGGGCAATGAGCAGTTCTTC
V: TRBV29-1; J: TRBJ1-1; D: TRBD1; size: -; CDR3: CSVEAPGQLYTEAFF; DNA: TGCAGCGTTGAAGCTCCGGGACAGCTTTACACTGAAGCTTTCTTT
V: TRBV5-4; J: TRBJ1-2; D: TRBD1; size: -; CDR3: CASSLPGGYGYTF; DNA: TGTGCCAGCAGCTTGCCAGGGGGCTACGGCTACACCTTC
V: TRBV7-6; J: TRBJ1-3; D: -; size: -; CDR3: CASLPLSGSSGNTIYF; DNA: TGTGCCAGCCTCCCCCTGTCGGGGAGCTCTGGAAACACCATATATTTT
V: TRBV5-6; J: TRBJ2-5; D: -; size: -; CDR3: CASSLTYQETQYF; DNA: TGTGCCAGCAGCTTGACGTACCAAGAGACCCAGTACTTC
V: TRBV4-2; J: TRBJ1-4; D: -; size: -; CDR3: CASSAGRVDEKLFF; DNA: TGTGCCAGCAGCGCCGGCAGGGTTGATGAAAAACTGTTTTTT
V: TRBV15; J: TRBJ2-1; D: -; size: -; CDR3: CATRPGLVGNEQFF; DNA: TGTGCCACCCGACCTGGTCTGGTGGGGAATGAGCAGTTCTTC